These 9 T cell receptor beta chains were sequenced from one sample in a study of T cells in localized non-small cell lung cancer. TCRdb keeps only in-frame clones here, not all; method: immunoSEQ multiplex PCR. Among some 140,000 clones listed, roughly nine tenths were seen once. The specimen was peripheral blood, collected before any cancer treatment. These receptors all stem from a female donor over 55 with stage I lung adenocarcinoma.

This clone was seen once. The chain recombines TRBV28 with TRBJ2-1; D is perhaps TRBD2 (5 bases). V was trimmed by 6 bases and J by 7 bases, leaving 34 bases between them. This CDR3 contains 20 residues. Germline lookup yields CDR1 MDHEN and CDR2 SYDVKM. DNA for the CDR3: TGTGCCAGCAGCTCCGACATCCTGAACCTCCTCACGGGGTCCCTGAATGAGCAGTTCTTC. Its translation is CASSSDILNLLTGSLNEQFF. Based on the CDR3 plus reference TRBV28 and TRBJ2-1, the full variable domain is DVKVTQSSRYLVKRTGEKVFLECVQDMDHENMFWYRQDPGLGLRLIYFSYDVKMKEKGDIPEGYSVSREKKERFSLILESASTNQTSMYLCASSSDILNLLTGSLNEQFFGPGTRLTVL.

The CDR3 sequence is CASSLLGAQPQHF. CDR3 DNA sequence: TGTGCCAGCAGTTTACTGGGAGCTCAGCCCCAGCATTTT. The chain carries TRBV28 and TRBJ1-5; D is unclear. V lost 2 bases, J lost 6 bases, and 8 bases lay in between. Germline V gene sequence: CDR1 MDHEN, CDR2 SYDVKM. The CDR3 runs to 13 residues.

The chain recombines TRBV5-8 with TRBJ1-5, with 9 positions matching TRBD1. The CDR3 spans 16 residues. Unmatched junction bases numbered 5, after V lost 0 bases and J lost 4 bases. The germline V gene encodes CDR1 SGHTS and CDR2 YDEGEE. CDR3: CASSLVFGTGNQPQHF. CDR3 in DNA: TGTGCCAGCAGCTTGGTTTTTGGGACAGGGAATCAGCCCCAGCATTTT.

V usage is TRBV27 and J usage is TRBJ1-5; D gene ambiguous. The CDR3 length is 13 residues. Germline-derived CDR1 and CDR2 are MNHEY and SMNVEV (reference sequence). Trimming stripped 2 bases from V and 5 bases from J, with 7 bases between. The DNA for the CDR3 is TGTGCCAGCAGTTTACGGCCTGATCAGCCCCAGCATTTT. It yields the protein CASSLRPDQPQHF.

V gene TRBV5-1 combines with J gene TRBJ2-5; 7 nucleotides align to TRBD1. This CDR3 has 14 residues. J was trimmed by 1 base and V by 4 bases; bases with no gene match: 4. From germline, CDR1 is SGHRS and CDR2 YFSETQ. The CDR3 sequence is CASSPGTAQETQYF. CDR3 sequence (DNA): TGCGCCAGCAGCCCGGGGACAGCCCAAGAGACCCAGTACTTC.

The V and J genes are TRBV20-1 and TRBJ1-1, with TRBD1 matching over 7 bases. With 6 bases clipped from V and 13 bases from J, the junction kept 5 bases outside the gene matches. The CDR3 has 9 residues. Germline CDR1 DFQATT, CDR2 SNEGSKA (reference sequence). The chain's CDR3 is CSADREVFF. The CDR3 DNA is TGCAGTGCCGACAGGGAGGTTTTCTTT.

CDR3 amino acids: CASSDRFAGGNEQYF. CDR3 coding DNA: TGTGCCAGCAGTGACCGGTTTGCAGGGGGTAATGAGCAGTACTTC. The rearrangement uses TRBV25-1 and TRBJ2-7, with 7 nucleotides matching TRBD1. With V trimmed by 3 bases and J by 7 bases, 12 bases remained unmatched. This CDR3 region has 15 residues. CDR1 and CDR2 from the germline V gene are MGHDK and SYGVNS.

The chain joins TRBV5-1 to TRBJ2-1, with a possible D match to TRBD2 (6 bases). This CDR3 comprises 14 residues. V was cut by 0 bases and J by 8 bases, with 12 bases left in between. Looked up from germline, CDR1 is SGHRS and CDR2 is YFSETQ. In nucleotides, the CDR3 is TGCGCCAGCAGCTTGGAAAGGGGAGGTCATGAGCAGTTCTTC. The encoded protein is CASSLERGGHEQFF. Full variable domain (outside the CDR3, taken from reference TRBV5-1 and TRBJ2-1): KAGVTQTPRYLIKTRGQQVTLSCSPISGHRSVSWYQQTPGQGLQFLFEYFSETQRNKGNFPGRFSGRQFSNSRSEMNVSTLELGDSALYLCASSLERGGHEQFFGPGTRLTVL.

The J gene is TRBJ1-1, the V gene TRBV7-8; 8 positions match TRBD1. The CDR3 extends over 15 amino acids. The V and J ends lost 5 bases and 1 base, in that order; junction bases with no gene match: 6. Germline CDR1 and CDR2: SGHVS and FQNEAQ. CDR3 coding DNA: TGTGCCAGCAGCAGATACAGGGGGGAGAACACTGAAGCTTTCTTT. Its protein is CASSRYRGENTEAFF.